Each of the 15 T cell receptor beta chains below was sequenced from the same sample in a study of shared clonotypes between healthy human individuals. Using immunoSEQ multiplex PCR, the repertoire was profiled, and TCRdb retains in-frame clones only, with some absent. Of about 670,000 clones detected, 72% appear once; the ten largest clones hold roughly 1.8%. Source material: memory CD4+ T cells sorted from blood. The subset here: CD45RA-negative fraction. Receptor source: a woman aged 25 to 39 in good health.

This clone has more than one count but fewer than ten. V gene TRBV6-1 combines with J gene TRBJ2-1; possibly TRBD1 or TRBD2 for D (6 bases each). This CDR3 has 14 amino acids. In germline, CDR1 is MNHNS, CDR2 SASEGT. Trimming took 2 bases from V and 7 from J, leaving 12 bases between them. As DNA, the CDR3 is TGTGCCAGCAGTGAATGGCCGGGGGCAAATGAGCAGTTCTTC. Translation: CASSEWPGANEQFF.

Points on this clone: This same CDR3 is encoded by further DNA sequences in the sample. The chain carries TRBV5-1 and TRBJ2-1; TRBD2 aligns across 12 bases. The germline CDR1 and CDR2 sequences are SGHRS and YFSETQ. This CDR3 has 14 residues. The junction had 4 bases not matched to a gene; V was cut back by 5 bases and J by 7 bases. The CDR3 DNA reads as TGCGCCAGCAGTCCCGGGACTAGCGGGAATGAGCAGTTCTTC. It translates to CASSPGTSGNEQFF. The variable domain in full, with the rest retrieved from reference TRBV5-1 and TRBJ2-1, is KAGVTQTPRYLIKTRGQQVTLSCSPISGHRSVSWYQQTPGQGLQFLFEYFSETQRNKGNFPGRFSGRQFSNSRSEMNVSTLELGDSALYLCASSPGTSGNEQFFGPGTRLTVL.

The chain links TRBV5-4 to TRBJ2-2; D gene unclear. The CDR3 is made up of 15 amino acids. Trimming stripped 5 bases from V and 7 bases from J, with 18 bases between. The germline V gene encodes CDR1 SGHNT and CDR2 YYREEE (reference sequence). In nucleotides, the CDR3 is TGTGCCAGCAGTTCGGACCCCCCCCCAATCGGGGAGCTGTTTTTT. Amino acid sequence: CASSSDPPPIGELFF.

The chain recombines TRBV18 with TRBJ2-6, with TRBD1 identical over 8 bases. V lost 1 base to trimming and J lost 0 bases; unmatched junction nucleotides: 2. The CDR3 contains 17 residues. The germline CDR1 and CDR2 sequences are KGHSH and LQKENI. The CDR3 loop is CASSPRTGSSGANVLTF. The CDR3 bases are TGTGCCAGCTCACCACGGACAGGGAGCTCTGGGGCCAACGTCCTGACTTTC.

The CDR3 DNA sequence: TGTGCCAGCAGTGCGGGACGGGGAATCGAGCAGTACTTC. As protein: CASSAGRGIEQYF. The chain couples TRBV27 to TRBJ2-7, with a weak D call TRBD2 (6 bases). From germline, CDR1 is MNHEY and CDR2 SMNVEV (reference sequence). The CDR3 runs 13 residues. V was trimmed by 5 bases and J by 6 bases, leaving 14 bases between them.

The chain joins TRBV10-3 to TRBJ1-1; D ambiguous. This CDR3 contains 15 residues. The V end lost 4 bases, the J end lost 1 base, and 13 bases lay between the germline ends. Germline V gene lookup returns CDR1 ENHRY and CDR2 SYGVKD. The chain's CDR3 is CAISGKGVGNTEAFF. The DNA of the CDR3 is TGTGCCATCAGTGGCAAAGGAGTCGGGAACACTGAAGCTTTCTTT.

The J gene is TRBJ2-3, the V gene TRBV28; perhaps D is TRBD1 or TRBD2 (5 bases each). This CDR3 is 14 amino acids long. Germline loops: CDR1 MDHEN, CDR2 SYDVKM. With 6 bases removed from V and 4 bases from J, the gap between germline ends came to 14 bases. CDR3 nucleotide sequence: TGTGCCAGCAGCCGGGGCTCGAATCCAGATACGCAGTATTTT. It encodes CASSRGSNPDTQYF.

The chain carries TRBV7-2 and TRBJ2-5, with 7 bases that match TRBD1. Trimming at V came to 8 bases and at J to 4 bases, leaving 7 bases not matched to a gene. The CDR3 contains 13 residues. Germline CDR1 is SGHTA and CDR2 is FQGNSA. The CDR3 sequence is CASSLGTVETQYF. CDR3 DNA sequence: TGTGCCAGCTCCCTTGGGACAGTAGAGACCCAGTACTTC.

V and J are TRBV5-1 and TRBJ2-7; D may match TRBD1 or TRBD2 (6 bases each). This CDR3 comprises 15 residues. Germline CDR1 reads SGHRS; CDR2 reads YFSETQ. Trimming shortened V by 6 bases and J by 4 bases, and 20 bases separated the two germline ends. CDR3 sequence (DNA): TGCGCCAGCACCCCGGGCGTGGGGGGCTTTTACGAGCAGTACTTC. Amino acid sequence: CASTPGVGGFYEQYF.

The chain's CDR3 is CASSVGTDPPQHF. CDR3 DNA: TGTGCCAGCAGCGTAGGTACAGATCCGCCCCAGCATTTT. V is TRBV9 and J is TRBJ1-5; D not resolved. Germline CDR1 reads SGDLS; CDR2 reads YYNGEE. CDR3 length equals 13 residues. Trimming took 0 bases from V and 9 from J, leaving 10 bases between them.

This clone was counted ten times or more. The chain employs TRBV28 and TRBJ2-1; 11 bases are shared with TRBD2. The CDR3 spans 15 residues. V shed 3 bases, J shed 5 bases, and the junction held 3 bases outside the gene matches. The V gene's germline CDR1 is MDHEN and CDR2 SYDVKM. CDR3: CASSFQLAGDNEQFF. CDR3 nucleotides: TGTGCCAGCAGTTTTCAACTAGCGGGAGACAATGAGCAGTTCTTC.

On this clone itself: The sample carries other DNA sequences with the same CDR3. The rearrangement joins TRBV6-5 to TRBJ2-7; 9 bases fit TRBD2. The CDR3 has 14 residues. CDR1 MNHEY and CDR2 SVGAGI come from the germline V gene. Losses at the gene ends were 2 bases for V and 1 base for J; bases not matched to a gene: 0. DNA of the CDR3: TGTGCCAGCAGTTACGCGGGAGGGTCCTACGAGCAGTACTTC. Translated, it gives CASSYAGGSYEQYF.

The chain recombines TRBV2 with TRBJ1-2; possibly TRBD1 for D (5 bases). V lost 5 bases to trimming and J lost 4 bases, with 14 bases between them. Germline V CDR1 and CDR2: SNHLY, FYNNEI. The length of the CDR3 is 14 residues. Here the CDR3 DNA reads TGTGCCAGCAGTTGGGACCGGCCTGCCTATGGCTACACCTTC. Translated, it gives CASSWDRPAYGYTF.

The chain is built from TRBV14 and TRBJ2-7, with 7 bases that match TRBD2. This CDR3 contains 14 residues. Trimming removed 5 bases from V and 1 base from J; junction bases left unmatched: 5. The germline gives CDR1 SGHDN, CDR2 FVKESK. As DNA, the CDR3 is TGTGCCAGCAGCGCGGGAGTCCGATCCTACGAGCAGTACTTC. Amino acid sequence: CASSAGVRSYEQYF.

This chain uses TRBV5-8 with TRBJ2-2, with TRBD1 identical over 8 bases. The trim removed 4 bases at V and 4 bases at J, leaving 6 bases unmatched. The CDR3 has 15 amino acids. Germline loops: CDR1 SGHTS, CDR2 YDEGEE. CDR3 DNA: TGTGCCAGCAGCCGGGGACAGGAACTCACCGGGGAGCTGTTTTTT. Translating it yields CASSRGQELTGELFF.